The clone carrying this TCR beta chain was seen ten or more times. Its matching antigen is unknown. This sample is drawn from a study of blood T cells in healthy people across ages. Findings and limits, study-wide: The fall in TCR beta diversity per million T cells was roughly linear with age.

Sample-barcoded 5' priming and a J-beta primer mix drove a second PCR of 7 to 11 cycles. TCRdb analysed the 5' RACE reads with MiXCR anew, one entry per CDR3 protein. Seen here are 750,000 to 1,000,000 distinct CDR3 sequences, 25% to 30% observed once, and the top ten hold about 9.4%. This CDR3 has 15 residues. Germline values: CDR1 MNHEY, CDR2 SVGAGI. V lost 6 bases to trimming and J lost 8 bases; unmatched junction nucleotides: 11. The same sample was also used in a study of T cells of mothers and their children. As that study records: Thymic selection molds TCR recombination products alike in related and unrelated pairs. Persistent microchimeric T cell clones were sought, and none were detected.

The TCR comes from a woman aged 40 to 50 in good health. The sequenced sample was blood. The rearrangement joins TRBV6-5 to TRBJ2-1, with 9 bases that match TRBD2. CDR3 residues: CASSQGLAQWDEQFF. The CDR3 DNA follows: TGTGCCAGCAGCCAAGGACTAGCGCAATGGGATGAGCAGTTCTTC.